This T cell receptor (beta chain) emerged from a study of T cell responses to AZD1222 COVID-19 vaccine. V was trimmed by 0 bases and J by 3 bases, leaving 4 bases between them. The CDR3 loop spans 13 amino acids. Per germline, CDR1 SGHKS and CDR2 YYEKEE (reference sequence). Sequencing used immunoSEQ multiplex PCR; TCRdb keeps in-frame clones, though not all of them. The top ten clones hold more than 20% of a sample with 55,000 to 75,000 clones, 60% to 85% of them seen once. This chain uses TRBV5-5 with TRBJ2-1; no reliable D call. The sequence came from an adult in good health. Sequenced here: peripheral blood, sampled on day 0 of MenACWY control vaccination. The CDR3 reads CASSLALYNEQFF. DNA for the CDR3: TGTGCCAGCAGCTTGGCACTCTACAATGAGCAGTTCTTC.